Below, 22 T cell receptor beta chains from the same sample are listed, as sequenced in a study of blood T cell repertoires in COVID-19. Repertoires were generated with immunoSEQ multiplex PCR, while TCRdb's copy carries only in-frame clones and drops some. The sample lists 250,000 to 350,000 clones, 65% to 85% occurring once. Sequencing used peripheral blood. These TCRs come from a person aged 65 to 85 with COVID-19, enrolled during active disease.

The rearrangement links TRBV7-2 to TRBJ1-5; tentatively, D is TRBD1 (6 bases). Germline CDR1 is SGHTA and CDR2 is FQGNSA. Deletions cut 3 bases from V and 2 bases from J, with 14 bases between. This CDR3 contains 16 residues. The CDR3 sequence: CASSLYPGDGNQPQHF. In nucleotides, the CDR3 is TGTGCCAGCAGCTTGTACCCAGGGGACGGCAATCAGCCCCAGCATTTT.

The rearrangement uses TRBV7-2 and TRBJ2-7; TRBD2 agrees at 10 bases. Germline loops: CDR1 SGHTA, CDR2 FQGNSA. This CDR3 contains 18 residues. The V and J ends lost 4 bases and 1 base, in that order; junction bases with no gene match: 13. The CDR3 is CASSSRTVASGSSYEQYF. CDR3 DNA sequence: TGTGCCAGCAGCTCCCGAACGGTGGCTAGCGGGAGTTCCTACGAGCAGTACTTC.

The genes are TRBV19 and TRBJ1-2; 8 nucleotides match TRBD1. The CDR3 contains 17 residues. Unmatched junction bases numbered 15, after V lost 5 bases and J lost 4 bases. Germline lookup yields CDR1 LNHDA and CDR2 SQIVND (reference sequence). The CDR3 DNA sequence: TGTGCCAGTAGTCCGAGAAGACACAATACAGGGGGCTATGGCTACACCTTC. As protein: CASSPRRHNTGGYGYTF.

This chain links TRBV6-5 with TRBJ2-1; 9 nucleotides align to TRBD2. The CDR3 has 15 amino acids. From germline, CDR1 is MNHEY and CDR2 SVGAGI. V shed 4 bases, J shed 5 bases, and the junction held 6 bases outside the gene matches. The CDR3, as DNA: TGTGCCAGCAGTTCGGGACTAGCCATAGACAATGAGCAGTTCTTC. This encodes CASSSGLAIDNEQFF.

The J gene is TRBJ1-6, the V gene TRBV2; D might be TRBD1 (5 bases). The CDR3 has 15 amino acids. V was cut by 5 bases and J by 7 bases, with 15 bases left in between. The germline V gene has CDR1 SNHLY and CDR2 FYNNEI. Written as DNA, the CDR3 is TGTGCCAGCAGTCAAGACAGCCTACTGAATTCACCCCTCCACTTT. Translation: CASSQDSLLNSPLHF.

This clone is a singleton in its sample. The chain carries TRBV5-1 and TRBJ2-1; the D is unclear. The germline CDR1 and CDR2 sequences are SGHRS and YFSETQ. This CDR3 is 15 amino acids long. The V and J ends lost 3 bases and 4 bases respectively, with 14 bases between them. The CDR3 region has the DNA TGCGCCAGCAGCTCCGCGTCCCCAATTTACAATGAGCAGTTCTTC. This sequence encodes CASSSASPIYNEQFF.

The chain is built from TRBV5-1 and TRBJ2-2; D is undetermined. This CDR3 region has 16 residues. V was cut by 0 bases and J by 1 base, with 10 bases left in between. Germline CDR1 is SGHRS and CDR2 is YFSETQ. The CDR3 nucleotides read TGCGCCAGCAGCTTGGCCAGGTCGGAGAACACCGGGGAGCTGTTTTTT. Residues: CASSLARSENTGELFF.

The chain couples TRBV18 to TRBJ2-2; D is perhaps TRBD2 (5 bases). The CDR3 contains 14 residues. Trimming cost V 1 base and J 4 bases, with 7 bases left between them. Germline assignment: CDR1 KGHSH and CDR2 LQKENI. CDR3 sequence: CASSPQGATGELFF. The CDR3 DNA is TGTGCCAGCTCACCACAGGGAGCCACCGGGGAGCTGTTTTTT.

The rearrangement uses TRBV18 and TRBJ1-4; possible D gene TRBD1, 6 bases. The CDR3 consists of 16 residues. V gave up 4 bases and J gave up 8 bases, with 20 bases separating them. CDR1 and CDR2 (germline): KGHSH, LQKENI. The CDR3, as DNA: TGTGCCAGCTCACTGAGTCAGGGGAATGCAGAGGAAAAACTGTTTTTT. Protein product: CASSLSQGNAEEKLFF. Together with reference TRBV18 and TRBJ1-4, the CDR3 gives the full variable domain: NAGVMQNPRHLVRRRGQEARLRCSPMKGHSHVYWYRQLPEEGLKFMVYLQKENIIDESGMPKERFSAEFPKEGPSILRIQQVVRGDSAAYFCASSLSQGNAEEKLFFGSGTQLSVL.

The chain couples TRBV5-6 to TRBJ2-7; 7 bases align to TRBD2. CDR1 and CDR2 from the germline V gene are SGHDT and YYEEEE. J gave up 3 bases and V 2 bases, and 17 bases lay outside the gene matches. This CDR3 is built from 18 residues. CDR3: CASSLVSSGERGVYEQYF. CDR3 nucleotides: TGTGCCAGCAGCTTAGTTAGTTCGGGGGAGCGGGGAGTCTACGAGCAGTACTTC.

This rearrangement joins TRBV6-2 or TRBV6-3 to TRBJ2-2; 9 nucleotides agree with TRBD1. CDR1 is MNHEY, CDR2 SVGEGT, per germline. The trim removed 1 base at V and 6 bases at J, leaving 9 bases unmatched. This CDR3 has 17 amino acids. The DNA for the CDR3 is TGTGCCAGCAGTTACTACTATGGGACAGGGTATGCCGGGGAGCTGTTTTTT. Translating it yields CASSYYYGTGYAGELFF.

This chain uses TRBV6-1 with TRBJ2-2; 14 bases map to TRBD2. Germline CDR1 MNHNS, CDR2 SASEGT. J was trimmed by 1 base and V by 8 bases; bases with no gene match: 3. The length of the CDR3 is 16 residues. The CDR3 spells CASGGLAGGNTGELFF. CDR3 DNA sequence: TGTGCCAGCGGTGGACTAGCGGGGGGGAACACCGGGGAGCTGTTTTTT.

The J gene is TRBJ2-3, the V gene TRBV4-3; D might be TRBD2 (6 bases). The CDR3 spans 15 residues. V was clipped by 1 base and J by 5 bases, with 13 bases between them. Germline loops: CDR1 LGHNA, CDR2 YSLEER. Here the CDR3 reads CASSQANWGVDTQYF. The CDR3 coding sequence is TGCGCCAGCAGCCAAGCGAACTGGGGGGTAGATACGCAGTATTTT.

This chain joins TRBV28 and TRBJ1-5; TRBD1 agrees at 9 bases. In germline, CDR1 is MDHEN, CDR2 SYDVKM. There are 15 residues in the CDR3. The V and J ends lost 6 bases and 4 bases, in that order; junction bases with no gene match: 7. The CDR3 nucleotides read TGTGCCAGCAGCCCAAGGGGGACAGGGAATCAGCCCCAGCATTTT. This codes for CASSPRGTGNQPQHF.

The chain uses TRBV6-6 and TRBJ2-3; 10 bases align to TRBD2. CDR3 length: 16 amino acids. J was trimmed by 2 bases and V by 2 bases; bases with no gene match: 4. CDR1 and CDR2 (germline): MNHNY, SVGAGI (reference sequence). The CDR3 region has the DNA TGTGCCAGCAGTTACGGAGCGGGAGGGGACACAGATACGCAGTATTTT. The encoded protein is CASSYGAGGDTDTQYF.

The genes are TRBV15 and TRBJ2-1; the D gene is possibly TRBD1 (6 bases). There are 13 residues in the CDR3. Trimming pared 7 bases from V and 8 bases from J, leaving 15 bases between. CDR1 and CDR2 (germline): LNHNV, YYDKDF (reference sequence). The CDR3 reads CATTGQPPDEQFF. DNA for the CDR3: TGTGCCACCACAGGACAGCCTCCTGATGAGCAGTTCTTC.

The chain links TRBV29-1 to TRBJ2-3; the D is unclear. This CDR3 region has 13 residues. Trimming left V 0 bases short and J 0 bases short, with 4 bases between. Germline CDR1 is SQVTM and CDR2 is ANQGSEA. Here the CDR3 reads CSVEDLSTDTQYF. CDR3 coding DNA: TGCAGCGTTGAAGATCTCAGCACAGATACGCAGTATTTT.

About this clone: The sample holds other DNA sequences that translate to the same CDR3. The chain has TRBV12-3 or TRBV12-4 and TRBJ1-5, with D uncertain. V shed 3 bases and J shed 1 base, with 4 bases lying between them. The CDR3 consists of 13 residues. The CDR3 region is CASSFSSNQPQHF. The CDR3, as DNA: TGTGCCAGCAGTTTTAGCAGCAATCAGCCCCAGCATTTT.

V is TRBV30 and J is TRBJ2-6, with a tentative D call TRBD1 (5 bases). V was clipped by 0 bases and J by 0 bases, with 24 bases between them. The V gene's germline CDR1 is GTSNPN and CDR2 SVGIG (reference sequence). This CDR3 is built from 21 residues. DNA for the CDR3: TGTGCCTGGAGTGTACTTTGGGGCAGGGCAGATACTCACTCTGGGGCCAACGTCCTGACTTTC. It encodes CAWSVLWGRADTHSGANVLTF. Complete variable domain (other parts from reference TRBV30 and TRBJ2-6): SQTIHQWPATLVQPVGSPLSLECTVEGTSNPNLYWYRQAAGRGLQLLFYSVGIGQISSEVPQNLSASRPQDRQFILSSKKLLLSDSGFYLCAWSVLWGRADTHSGANVLTFGAGSRLTVL.

The chain carries TRBV7-3 and TRBJ2-7, with D perhaps TRBD1 (6 bases). The V and J ends lost 7 bases and 3 bases respectively, with 10 bases between them. The CDR3 length is 12 residues. Germline V lookup: CDR1 SGHTA, CDR2 FQGTGA. CDR3 sequence: CASMAGVYEQYF. The CDR3 coding sequence is TGTGCCAGCATGGCAGGGGTCTACGAGCAGTACTTC. The variable domain in full, with the rest retrieved from reference TRBV7-3 and TRBJ2-7, is GAGVSQTPSNKVTEKGKYVELRCDPISGHTALYWYRQSLGQGPEFLIYFQGTGAADDSGLPNDRFFAVRPEGSVSTLKIQRTERGDSAVYLCASMAGVYEQYFGPGTRLTVT.

V usage is TRBV3-1 (or the pseudogene TRBV3-2) and J usage is TRBJ1-3; D not certain. CDR3 size: 17 residues. Germline V gene sequence: CDR1 LGHDT, CDR2 YNNKEL (reference sequence). Trimming cost V 0 bases and J 2 bases, with 14 bases left between them. CDR3 protein: CASSQDPEGGTGNTIYF. The CDR3, as DNA: TGTGCCAGCAGCCAAGATCCTGAGGGAGGGACTGGAAACACCATATATTTT.

This chain uses TRBV27 with TRBJ2-7; 11 positions agree with TRBD2. Germline values: CDR1 MNHEY, CDR2 SMNVEV (reference sequence). The CDR3 has 15 amino acids. Germline trimming cut 2 bases from V and 6 bases from J; bases unmatched to any gene: 6. This CDR3 is CASSLRGTSGLEQYF. The CDR3, as DNA: TGTGCCAGCAGTTTAAGGGGGACTAGCGGTCTCGAGCAGTACTTC.